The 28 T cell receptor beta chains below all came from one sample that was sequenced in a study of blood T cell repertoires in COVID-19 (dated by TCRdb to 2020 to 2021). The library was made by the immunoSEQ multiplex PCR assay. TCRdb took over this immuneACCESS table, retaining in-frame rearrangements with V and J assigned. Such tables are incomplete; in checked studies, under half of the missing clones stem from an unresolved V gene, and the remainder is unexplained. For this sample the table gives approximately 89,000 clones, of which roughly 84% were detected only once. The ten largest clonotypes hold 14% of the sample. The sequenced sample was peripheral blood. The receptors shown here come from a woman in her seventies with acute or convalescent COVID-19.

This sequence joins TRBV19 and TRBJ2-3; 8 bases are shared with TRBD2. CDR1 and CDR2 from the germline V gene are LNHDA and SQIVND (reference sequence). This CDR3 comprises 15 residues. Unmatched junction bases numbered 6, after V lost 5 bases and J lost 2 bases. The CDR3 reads CASSWVAGTTDTQYF. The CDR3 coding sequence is TGTGCCAGTAGTTGGGTAGCGGGGACCACAGATACGCAGTATTTT. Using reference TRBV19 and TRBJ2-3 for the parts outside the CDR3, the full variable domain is DGGITQSPKYLFRKEGQNVTLSCEQNLNHDAMYWYRQDPGQGLRLIYYSQIVNDFQKGDIAEGYSVSREKKESFPLTVTSAQKNPTAFYLCASSWVAGTTDTQYFGPGTRLTVL.

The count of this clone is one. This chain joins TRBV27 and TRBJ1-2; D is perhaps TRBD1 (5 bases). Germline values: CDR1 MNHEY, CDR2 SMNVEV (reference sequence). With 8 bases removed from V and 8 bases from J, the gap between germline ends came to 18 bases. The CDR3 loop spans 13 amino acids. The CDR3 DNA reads TGTGCCAGCGCGGGGAGGGGCTCTTACGGCTACACCTTC. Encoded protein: CASAGRGSYGYTF.

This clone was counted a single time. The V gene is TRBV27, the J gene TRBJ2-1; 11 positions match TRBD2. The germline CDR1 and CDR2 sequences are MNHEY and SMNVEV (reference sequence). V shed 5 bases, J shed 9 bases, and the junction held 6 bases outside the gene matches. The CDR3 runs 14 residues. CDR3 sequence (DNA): TGTGCCAGCAGTCCCTCGGGACTAGCGGCTGAGCAGTTCTTC. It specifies CASSPSGLAAEQFF.

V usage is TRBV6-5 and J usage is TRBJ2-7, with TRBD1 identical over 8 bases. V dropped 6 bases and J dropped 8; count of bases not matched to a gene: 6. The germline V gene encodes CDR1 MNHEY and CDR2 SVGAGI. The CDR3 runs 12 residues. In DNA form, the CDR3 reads TGTGCCAGCAGCCTCGGACAGGGCCAGCAGTACGTC. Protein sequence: CASSLGQGQQYV.

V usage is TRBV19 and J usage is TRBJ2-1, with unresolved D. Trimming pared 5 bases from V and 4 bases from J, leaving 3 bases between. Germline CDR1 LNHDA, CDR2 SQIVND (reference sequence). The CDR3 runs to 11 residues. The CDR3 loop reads CASSVYNEQFF. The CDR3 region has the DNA TGTGCCAGTAGTGTATACAATGAGCAGTTCTTC.

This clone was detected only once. CDR3 nucleotides: TGTGCCAGCAGTGAGCCCGGCAGGACCTACGAGCAGTACGTC. Translating it yields CASSEPGRTYEQYV. The chain has TRBV6-1 and TRBJ2-7; D call uncertain. Germline values: CDR1 MNHNS, CDR2 SASEGT. This CDR3 comprises 14 residues. Deletions cut 3 bases from V and 2 bases from J, with 11 bases between.

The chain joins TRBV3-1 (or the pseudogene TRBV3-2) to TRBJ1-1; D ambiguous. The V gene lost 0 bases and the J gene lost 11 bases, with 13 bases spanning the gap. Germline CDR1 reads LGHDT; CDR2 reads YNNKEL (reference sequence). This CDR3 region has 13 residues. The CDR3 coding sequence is TGTGCCAGCAGCCAAGACCGGTATGGTTCTGCTTTCTTT. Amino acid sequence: CASSQDRYGSAFF.

The CDR3 loop reads CASSNPLAGVAGANVLTF. The CDR3, as DNA: TGTGCCAGCAGCAACCCCCTAGCGGGGGTTGCTGGGGCCAACGTCCTGACTTTC. This chain uses TRBV21-1 with TRBJ2-6; the D call in the table, TRBD2, was not verified against the DNA. TRBV21-1 is a recognized pseudogene. The CDR3 has 18 amino acids.

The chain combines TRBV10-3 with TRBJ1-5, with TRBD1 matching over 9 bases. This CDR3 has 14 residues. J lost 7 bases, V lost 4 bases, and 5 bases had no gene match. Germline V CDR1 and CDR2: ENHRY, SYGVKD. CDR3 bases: TGTGCCATCAGTGGGGGGACAGGGCTACAGCCCCAGCATTTT. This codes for CAISGGTGLQPQHF.

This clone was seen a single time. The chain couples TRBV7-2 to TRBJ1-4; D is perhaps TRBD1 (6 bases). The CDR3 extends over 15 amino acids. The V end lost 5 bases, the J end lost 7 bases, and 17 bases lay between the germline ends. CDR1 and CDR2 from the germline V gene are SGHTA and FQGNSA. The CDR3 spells CASSTATGKGEKLFF. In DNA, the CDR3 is TGTGCCAGCAGCACAGCAACAGGGAAGGGTGAAAAACTGTTTTTT.

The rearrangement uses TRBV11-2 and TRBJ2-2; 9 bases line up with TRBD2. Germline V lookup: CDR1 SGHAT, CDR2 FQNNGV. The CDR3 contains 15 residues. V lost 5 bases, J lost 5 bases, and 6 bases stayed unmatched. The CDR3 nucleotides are TGTGCCAGCAGCAATTTAGCGGGAGTTACCGGGGAGCTGTTTTTT. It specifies CASSNLAGVTGELFF.

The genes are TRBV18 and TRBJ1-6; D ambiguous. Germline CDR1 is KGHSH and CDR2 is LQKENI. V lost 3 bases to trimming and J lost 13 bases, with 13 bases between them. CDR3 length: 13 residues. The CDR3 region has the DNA TGTGCCAGCTCACCGGCGGTTACGGCGCCCCTCCACTTT. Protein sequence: CASSPAVTAPLHF. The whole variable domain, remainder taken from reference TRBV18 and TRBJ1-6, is NAGVMQNPRHLVRRRGQEARLRCSPMKGHSHVYWYRQLPEEGLKFMVYLQKENIIDESGMPKERFSAEFPKEGPSILRIQQVVRGDSAAYFCASSPAVTAPLHFGNGTRLTVT.

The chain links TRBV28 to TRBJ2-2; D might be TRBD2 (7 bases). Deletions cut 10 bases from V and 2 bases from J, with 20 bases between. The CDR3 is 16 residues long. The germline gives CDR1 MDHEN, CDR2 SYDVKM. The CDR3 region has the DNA TGTGCCACCACCCTCGGGGGAGGGGGAAACACCGGGGAGCTGTTTTTT. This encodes CATTLGGGGNTGELFF. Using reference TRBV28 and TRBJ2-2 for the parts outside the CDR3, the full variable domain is DVKVTQSSRYLVKRTGEKVFLECVQDMDHENMFWYRQDPGLGLRLIYFSYDVKMKEKGDIPEGYSVSREKKERFSLILESASTNQTSMYLCATTLGGGGNTGELFFGEGSRLTVL.

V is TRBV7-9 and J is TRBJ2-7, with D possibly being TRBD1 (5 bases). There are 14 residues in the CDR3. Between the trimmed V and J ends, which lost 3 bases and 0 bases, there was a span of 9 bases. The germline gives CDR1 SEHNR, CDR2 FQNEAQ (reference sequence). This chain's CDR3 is CASSFRQSSYEQYV. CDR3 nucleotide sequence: TGTGCCAGCAGCTTCCGACAGAGCTCCTACGAGCAGTACGTC.

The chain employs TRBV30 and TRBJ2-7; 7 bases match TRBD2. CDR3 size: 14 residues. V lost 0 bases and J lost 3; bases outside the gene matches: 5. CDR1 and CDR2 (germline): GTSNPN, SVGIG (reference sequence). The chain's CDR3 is CAWSVAGTHYEQYV. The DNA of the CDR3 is TGTGCCTGGAGTGTAGCGGGAACCCACTACGAGCAGTACGTC.

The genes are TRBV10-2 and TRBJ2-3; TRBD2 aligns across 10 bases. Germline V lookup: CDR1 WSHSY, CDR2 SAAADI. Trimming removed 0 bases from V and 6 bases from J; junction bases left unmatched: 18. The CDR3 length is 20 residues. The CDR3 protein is CASSESKKRGGPFMDDTQYF. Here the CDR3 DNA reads TGCGCCAGCAGTGAGTCGAAAAAGCGGGGGGGCCCGTTTATGGATGATACGCAGTATTTT.

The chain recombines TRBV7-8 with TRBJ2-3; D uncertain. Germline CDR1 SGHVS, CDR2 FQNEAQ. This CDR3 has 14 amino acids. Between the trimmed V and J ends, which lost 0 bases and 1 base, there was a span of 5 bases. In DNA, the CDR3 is TGTGCCAGCAGCTTAGCGCCGGGCACAGATACGCAGTATTTT. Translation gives CASSLAPGTDTQYF.

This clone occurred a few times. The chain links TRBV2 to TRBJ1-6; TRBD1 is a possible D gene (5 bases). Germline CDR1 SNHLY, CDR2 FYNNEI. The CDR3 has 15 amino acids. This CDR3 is CAAAATGNYNSPLHF. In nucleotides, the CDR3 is TGTGCAGCCGCGGCTACAGGCAATTATAATTCACCCCTCCACTTT.

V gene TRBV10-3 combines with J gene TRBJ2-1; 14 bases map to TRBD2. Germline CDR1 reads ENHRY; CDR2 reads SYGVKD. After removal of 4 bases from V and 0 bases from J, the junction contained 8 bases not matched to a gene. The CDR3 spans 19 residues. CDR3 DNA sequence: TGTGCCATCAGTGCCCCGACTAGCGGGAGGGAGAGCTCCTACAATGAGCAGTTCTTC. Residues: CAISAPTSGRESSYNEQFF.

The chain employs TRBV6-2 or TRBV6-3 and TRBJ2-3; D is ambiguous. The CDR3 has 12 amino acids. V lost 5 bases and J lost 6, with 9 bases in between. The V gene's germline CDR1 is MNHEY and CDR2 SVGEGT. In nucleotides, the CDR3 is TGTGCCAGCAGTCAGTCCGGGGATACGCAGTATTTT. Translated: CASSQSGDTQYF.

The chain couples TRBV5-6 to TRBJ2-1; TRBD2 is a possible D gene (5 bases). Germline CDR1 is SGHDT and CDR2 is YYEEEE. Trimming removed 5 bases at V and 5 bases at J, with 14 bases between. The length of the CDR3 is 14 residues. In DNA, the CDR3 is TGTGCCAGCAGACCTACTAGTTTTCACAATGAGCAGTTCTTC. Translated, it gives CASRPTSFHNEQFF.

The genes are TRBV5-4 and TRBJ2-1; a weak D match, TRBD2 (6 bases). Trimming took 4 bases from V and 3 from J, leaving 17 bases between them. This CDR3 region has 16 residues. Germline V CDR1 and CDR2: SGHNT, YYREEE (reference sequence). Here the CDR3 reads CASSPEAGRVYNEQFF. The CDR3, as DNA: TGTGCCAGCAGCCCCGAAGCGGGCAGAGTCTACAATGAGCAGTTCTTC. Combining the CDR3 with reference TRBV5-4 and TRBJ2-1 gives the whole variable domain ETGVTQSPTHLIKTRGQQVTLRCSSQSGHNTVSWYQQALGQGPQFIFQYYREEENGRGNFPPRFSGLQFPNYSSELNVNALELDDSALYLCASSPEAGRVYNEQFFGPGTRLTVL.

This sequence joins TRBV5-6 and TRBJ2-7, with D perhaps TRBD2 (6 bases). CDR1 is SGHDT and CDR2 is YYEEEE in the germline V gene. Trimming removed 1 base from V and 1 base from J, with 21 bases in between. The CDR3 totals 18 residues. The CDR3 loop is CASSLLSSWEEDSYEQYV. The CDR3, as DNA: TGTGCCAGCAGCTTGCTATCCAGCTGGGAGGAGGATTCCTACGAGCAGTACGTC.

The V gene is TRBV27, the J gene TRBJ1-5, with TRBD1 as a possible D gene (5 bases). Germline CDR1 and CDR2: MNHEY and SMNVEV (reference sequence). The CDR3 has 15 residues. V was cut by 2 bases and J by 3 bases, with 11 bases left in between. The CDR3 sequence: CASSLGGGYNQPQHF. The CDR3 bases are TGTGCCAGCAGTTTAGGTGGGGGGTACAATCAGCCCCAGCATTTT.

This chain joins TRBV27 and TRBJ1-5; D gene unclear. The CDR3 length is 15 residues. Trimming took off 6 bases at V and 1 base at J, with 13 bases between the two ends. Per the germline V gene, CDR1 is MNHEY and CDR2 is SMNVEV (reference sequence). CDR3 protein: CASSPVSFSNQPQHF. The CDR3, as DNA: TGTGCCAGCAGCCCAGTTTCTTTCAGCAATCAGCCCCAGCATTTT.

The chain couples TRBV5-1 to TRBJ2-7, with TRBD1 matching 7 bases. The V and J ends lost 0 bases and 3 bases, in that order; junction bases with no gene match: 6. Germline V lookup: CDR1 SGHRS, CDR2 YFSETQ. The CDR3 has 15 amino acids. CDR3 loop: CASSLDGTDLYEQYV. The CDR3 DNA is TGCGCCAGCAGCTTGGACGGGACAGATCTCTACGAGCAGTACGTC.

The CDR3 is CASSQGLAAYNEQFF. The CDR3 DNA reads TGCGCCAGCAGCCAAGGACTAGCGGCTTACAATGAGCAGTTCTTC. The rearrangement joins TRBV4-3 to TRBJ2-1, with 9 bases identical to TRBD2. CDR3 length equals 15 residues. Germline-derived CDR1 and CDR2 are LGHNA and YSLEER. V dropped 1 base and J dropped 4; count of bases not matched to a gene: 2.

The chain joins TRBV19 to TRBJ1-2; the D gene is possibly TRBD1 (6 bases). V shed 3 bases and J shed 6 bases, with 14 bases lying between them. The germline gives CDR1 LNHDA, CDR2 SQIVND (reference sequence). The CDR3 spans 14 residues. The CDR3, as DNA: TGTGCCAGTAGTATGGGGTCCACAGGGAATGGCTACACCTTC. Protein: CASSMGSTGNGYTF. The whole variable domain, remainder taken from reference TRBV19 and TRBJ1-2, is DGGITQSPKYLFRKEGQNVTLSCEQNLNHDAMYWYRQDPGQGLRLIYYSQIVNDFQKGDIAEGYSVSREKKESFPLTVTSAQKNPTAFYLCASSMGSTGNGYTFGSGTRLTVV.